This TCR beta chain was obtained from a study of control samples from healthy donors and cancer patients. The V end was cut by 0 bases, the J end by 1 base, with 12 bases between. Germline V gene sequence: CDR1 SNHLY, CDR2 FYNNEI. The CDR3 contains 16 residues. Generated by immunoSEQ multiplex PCR, the TCRdb table keeps only in-frame clones and is missing some. The sample has 90,000 to 100,000 clones, roughly three quarters seen once. The sequence came from a woman in her 30s in good health. Sequencing used blood. The chain has TRBV2 and TRBJ1-1; D is unclear. The CDR3: CASSEASAFTNTEAFF. Here the CDR3 DNA reads TGTGCCAGCAGTGAAGCTTCCGCTTTTACGAACACTGAAGCTTTCTTT.